A selection of T cell receptor beta chains follows, all from one sample in a study of T cells in Graves' hyperthyroidism and ophthalmopathy. TCRdb reanalysed the multiplex PCR reads using MiXCR and keeps one entry per CDR3 protein. Here the sample spans about half a million distinct CDR3 sequences, 15% to 20% being singletons. The specimen sequenced was blood. Receptor source: a man aged 35 to 55 with Graves' ophthalmopathy. CDR3s include the opening cysteine and the closing phenylalanine or tryptophan. D genes are given only for firm matches. Only some rows state a clone size, as once, few, many or a class for expanded clones.

v_call	clone_size	d_call	j_call	cdr3_aa	cdr3_nt
TRBV5-1	many	-	TRBJ2-3	CASSTAGQPTDTQYF	TGCGCCAGCAGCACCGCGGGACAGCCCACAGATACGCAGTATTTT
TRBV5-1	many	TRBD1	TRBJ2-1	CASSPRDRGTYNEQFF	TGCGCCAGCAGCCCGCGGGACAGGGGGACCTACAATGAGCAGTTCTTC
TRBV27	-	TRBD2	TRBJ2-1	CASSSPPGGTSGRSEQFF	TGTGCCAGCAGCTCCCCCCCGGGAGGAACTAGCGGGAGGTCTGAGCAGTTCTTC
TRBV6-1	few	-	TRBJ1-2	CASSGTKVSNYGYTF	TGTGCCAGCAGTGGAACTAAGGTTTCAAACTATGGCTACACCTTC
TRBV12-5	many	-	TRBJ2-1	CASTGEKGNEQFF	TGTGCTAGTACGGGGGAGAAAGGCAATGAGCAGTTCTTC
TRBV28	few	-	TRBJ1-3	CASSFSGRINTIYF	TGTGCCAGCAGTTTCTCCGGCAGGATAAACACCATATATTTT
TRBV11-3	few	-	TRBJ2-7	CASSPNGLALNEQYF	TGTGCCAGCAGCCCTAATGGGCTAGCGTTGAACGAGCAGTACTTC
TRBV10-1	-	-	TRBJ2-3	CASSVSRRTDTQYF	TGCGCCAGCAGTGTCTCACGACGCACAGATACGCAGTATTTT
TRBV2	few	-	TRBJ1-2	CASTYTGYGYTF	TGTGCCAGCACCTACACGGGCTATGGCTACACCTTC
TRBV6-2/TRBV6-3	-	TRBD1	TRBJ1-5	CASSYSLGQGYQPQHF	TGTGCCAGCAGTTACTCCCTAGGACAGGGGTACCAGCCCCAGCATTTT
TRBV7-3	-	TRBD1	TRBJ2-3	CASSLGTGMDTQYF	TGTGCCAGCAGCTTAGGGACAGGGATGGATACGCAGTATTTT
TRBV4-3	-	-	TRBJ2-7	CASSPARRSYEQYF	TGCGCCAGCAGCCCAGCGCGGAGATCCTACGAGCAGTACTTC
TRBV6-1	few	-	TRBJ2-1	CASSEGSVGNEQFF	TGTGCCAGCAGTGAAGGATCAGTCGGAAATGAGCAGTTCTTC
TRBV12-3/TRBV12-4	few	-	TRBJ2-2	CASRPPPYANTGELFF	TGTGCCAGCAGACCGCCTCCCTACGCGAACACCGGGGAGCTGTTTTTT
TRBV20-1	-	-	TRBJ2-7	CSASALAYYEQYF	TGCAGTGCTAGCGCGCTAGCGTATTACGAGCAGTACTTC
TRBV11-3	-	-	TRBJ2-3	CASSQWGGSTDTQYF	TGTGCCAGCAGCCAGTGGGGCGGAAGCACAGATACGCAGTATTTT
TRBV6-2/TRBV6-3	-	-	TRBJ1-2	CASSGTGQPYGYTF	TGTGCCAGCAGTGGCACGGGACAACCCTATGGCTACACCTTC
TRBV28	-	-	TRBJ1-6	CASSFRGGPMQAHF	TGTGCCAGCAGTTTTAGGGGGGGGCCTATGCAGGCCCACTTT
TRBV6-1	many	-	TRBJ1-5	CASQGYSNQPQHF	TGTGCCAGCCAGGGCTATAGCAATCAGCCCCAGCATTTT
TRBV20-1	few	TRBD2	TRBJ2-5	CSAAAGLWGETQYF	TGCAGTGCTGCAGCGGGACTGTGGGGAGAGACCCAGTACTTC
TRBV3-1	many	-	TRBJ2-2	CASGPVVGELFF	TGTGCCAGCGGGCCGGTGGTCGGGGAGCTGTTTTTT
TRBV5-1	many	TRBD1	TRBJ1-2	CASSRDRTNYGYTF	TGTGCCAGCAGCCGGGACAGGACCAACTATGGCTACACCTTC
TRBV30	many	TRBD1	TRBJ1-1	CAWIPMGTGNTEAFF	TGTGCCTGGATACCTATGGGGACAGGGAACACTGAAGCTTTCTTT
TRBV6-1	few	TRBD1	TRBJ2-7	CASTSSGQSYEQYF	TGTGCCAGCACCTCTTCGGGACAGTCCTACGAGCAGTACTTC
TRBV12-5	-	-	TRBJ2-4	CASALGLEKNIQYF	TGTGCTAGTGCCCTGGGATTGGAAAAAAACATTCAGTACTTC
TRBV3-1	many	TRBD2	TRBJ2-3	CASSGSGSEDTQYF	TGTGCCAGCAGTGGTAGCGGGAGTGAAGATACGCAGTATTTT
TRBV5-1	many	TRBD2	TRBJ2-1	CASSLAPLAGGTYEQFF	TGCGCCAGCAGCTTGGCCCCCCTAGCGGGGGGGACATATGAGCAGTTCTTC
TRBV7-2	-	TRBD2	TRBJ2-3	CASSPYSGRAVADTQYF	TGTGCCAGCAGCCCGTATAGCGGGAGGGCCGTTGCAGATACGCAGTATTTT
TRBV20-1	few	TRBD2	TRBJ2-3	CSAKNPLAGWVDTQYF	TGCAGTGCCAAGAATCCCCTAGCGGGATGGGTAGATACGCAGTATTTT
TRBV29-1	-	-	TRBJ1-5	CSVGGGLGQPQHF	TGCAGCGTTGGGGGGGGTCTAGGTCAGCCCCAGCATTTT
TRBV30	many	-	TRBJ1-2	CAWSPGEGNYGYTF	TGTGCCTGGAGTCCGGGGGAGGGGAACTATGGCTACACCTTC
TRBV9	many	-	TRBJ2-5	CASSVSQSWNVETQYF	TGTGCCAGCAGCGTATCCCAGTCATGGAACGTGGAGACCCAGTACTTC